This T cell receptor beta chain was identified during a study of regulatory T cells in long-lasting Graves disease. Study overall: Antithyroid drug use was under 3 months in newly diagnosed Graves' patients.

Deletions cut 5 bases from V and 6 bases from J, with 13 bases between. This CDR3 is built from 13 residues. Germline CDR1 reads SEHNR; CDR2 reads FQNEAQ (reference sequence). TCR beta libraries were built with iRepertoire HTBI primers and Arm-PCR of CDR3 regions. As processed by the authors: Throughout the samples, researchers identified some 57 TRBV and approximately 14 TRBJ segments. Using its own MiXCR run on the multiplex PCR reads, TCRdb lists one record per CDR3 protein. For this entry, the V and J calls and clone size follow TCRdb and not the study's own pipeline. This sample has 400,000 to 500,000 distinct CDR3 sequences, with 16% found just once. Time point noted: newly diagnosed GD, antithyroid drugs for less than 3 months. From RNA extracted from PBMCs, the TCR library was made. Another study also made use of these data, one on T cells in Graves' hyperthyroidism and ophthalmopathy.

This sequence was found in a woman younger than 30 with Graves disease. The sample in question was peripheral blood mononuclear cells (PBMCs), obtained at new diagnosis, from a patient treated with antithyroid drugs. This rearrangement joins TRBV7-9 to TRBJ1-2; D might be TRBD1 (6 bases). CDR3 nucleotides: TGTGCCAGCAGCACCCAGGGGTTACATGGCTACACCTTC. It yields the protein CASSTQGLHGYTF. The variable domain in full, completed from reference TRBV7-9 and TRBJ1-2, reads DTGVSQNPRHKITKRGQNVTFRCDPISEHNRLYWYRQTLGQGPEFLTYFQNEAQLEKSRLLSDRFSAERPKGSFSTLEIQRTEQGDSAMYLCASSTQGLHGYTFGSGTRLTVV.